The 21 T cell receptor beta chains below come from one sample, sequenced in a study of T cell clonality in common variable immunodeficiency. This table comes from immunoSEQ multiplex PCR, and its TCRdb copy is limited to in-frame clones, with some not included. The repertoire has about 35,000 clones, none seen only once; the ten largest take roughly a tenth. The sequencing sample was made of peripheral blood mononuclear cells. These receptor sequences come from a person aged 18-69 years in good health.

Comments on this clone: At one boundary the junction diverges from the germline segment, which might be a read error. The read ends 3 residues before the CDR3 terminus; that terminus is restored from the germline J gene. The chain uses TRBV7-7 and TRBJ1-2; a weak D match, TRBD1 (5 bases). The CDR3 is 16 amino acids. Looked up from germline, CDR1 is SSHAT and CDR2 is FNYEAQ (reference sequence). CDR3 DNA, as far as it was read: TGTGCTAGCAGCTTAGCTAGCGGGGGGACCACAGATACC. It encodes CASSLASGGTTDT. The full CDR3 reads CASSLASGGTTDTYTF.

In this sample, this clone turned up a few times. The DNA ends 3 residues before the CDR3 does, and the rest of the CDR3 is filled in from the germline J gene. The chain couples TRBV7-6 to TRBJ2-3; 8 nucleotides line up with TRBD1. This CDR3 comprises 14 residues. Trimming removed 5 bases from V and 1 base from J; junction bases left unmatched: 2. Germline lookup yields CDR1 SGHVS and CDR2 FNYEAQ. This chain's CDR3 is CASSLQGGTDTQYF. The sequenced part of the CDR3 DNA is TGTGCCAGCAGCCTACAGGGGGGCACAGATACG.

This clone has a count of ten or more. Read coverage stops 3 residues before the CDR3 terminus; the germline J gene supplies the remainder. The rearrangement joins TRBV20-1 to TRBJ2-2; D perhaps matches TRBD1 (5 bases). Germline V gene lookup returns CDR1 DFQATT and CDR2 SNEGSKA (reference sequence). This CDR3 is built from 14 residues. The part of the CDR3 DNA that was read is TGCAGTGCTAGTGGCAGGGCTGGGGCCAACGTG. Translation: CSASGRAGANV. In full, the CDR3 reads CSASGRAGANVLFF.

This clone was observed at least ten times. The CDR3 is cut off 3 residues early in the read; its end comes from the germline J gene. The chain links TRBV19 to TRBJ1-5, with TRBD1 matching 8 bases. The ends lost 2 bases at V and 0 bases at J; junction bases unmatched: 9. The CDR3 consists of 18 residues. Germline V gene sequence: CDR1 LNHDA, CDR2 SQIVND (reference sequence). The covered CDR3 bases are TGTGCCAGTAGTATAATCGGACAGGGCTTCGGTAGCAATCAGCCC. Translated: CASSIIGQGFGSNQP. The whole CDR3 protein is CASSIIGQGFGSNQPQHF.

This clone was seen at least ten times. The CDR3 protein is CASMARGGTEAFF. CDR3 DNA (partial): TGCGCCAGCATGGCCCGGGGAGGCACTGAA. This chain joins TRBV5-1 and TRBJ1-1, with D unresolved. The CDR3 end lies 3 residues beyond the end of the read and is filled in from the germline J gene. The CDR3 length is 13 residues. Germline values: CDR1 SGHRS, CDR2 YFSETQ. Trimming left V 6 bases short and J 4 bases short, with 13 bases between. Looking up the rest from reference TRBV5-1 and TRBJ1-1 gives the full variable domain: KAGVTQTPRYLIKTRGQQVTLSCSPISGHRSVSWYQQTPGQGLQFLFEYFSETQRNKGNFPGRFSGRQFSNSRSEMNVSTLELGDSALYLCASMARGGTEAFFGQGTRLTVV.

This clone has a count of ten or more. The read falls 3 residues short of the CDR3 end, and the missing part is taken from the germline J gene. The chain joins TRBV18 to TRBJ1-1, with D maybe TRBD1 (6 bases). From germline, CDR1 is KGHSH and CDR2 LQKENI. There are 15 residues in the CDR3. The V and J ends lost 3 bases and 4 bases respectively, with 15 bases between them. This CDR3 is CASSPDRTSVTEAFF. The CDR3 DNA, read in part, is TGTGCCAGCTCACCCGACAGGACATCGGTCACTGAA.

This clone came up many times. The missing CDR3 end, 3 residues past where the read stops, is filled in from the germline J gene. The J gene is TRBJ2-5, the V gene TRBV19; possibly TRBD2 for D (6 bases). The V gene lost 9 bases and the J gene lost 3 bases, with 20 bases spanning the gap. This CDR3 has 15 residues. Germline-derived CDR1 and CDR2 are LNHDA and SQIVND (reference sequence). The CDR3 spells CASRGTGSREETQYF. CDR3 bases read: TGTGCCAGCAGAGGGACTGGGAGTAGGGAAGAGACC.

This clone came up many times. The sequenced fragment ends 3 residues before the CDR3 boundary, so the rest is inferred from the germline J gene. The chain carries TRBV18 and TRBJ1-2, with a weak D call TRBD1 (6 bases). Germline V CDR1 and CDR2: KGHSH, LQKENI. Trimming removed 0 bases from V and 3 bases from J, with 20 bases in between. The CDR3 covers 18 residues. CDR3: CASSPPGQGRILDYGYTF. The DNA read from the CDR3 is TGTGCCAGCTCACCACCGGGGCAGGGGCGTATTCTCGACTATGGC.

This clone was detected many times. The CDR3 region is CASRTDNEKLFF. CDR3 DNA (partial): TGTGCCAGCAGGACAGATAATGAAAAA. The rearrangement joins TRBV2 to TRBJ1-4, with a weak D call TRBD1 (5 bases). The read terminates 3 residues ahead of where the CDR3 ends, so the germline J gene completes it. The ends were cut back, 6 bases at V and 4 bases at J, with 6 bases in the middle. CDR1 is SNHLY, CDR2 FYNNEI, per germline. CDR3 length equals 12 residues.

This clone was recorded many times. The CDR3 goes on 3 residues after the read ends, and that part is filled in from the germline J gene. The V call is TRBV10-1, the J call TRBJ2-3; no clear D gene. Between the trimmed V and J ends, which lost 3 bases and 6 bases, there was a span of 7 bases. The CDR3 spans 12 residues. Germline V gene lookup returns CDR1 WNHNN and CDR2 SYGVQD (reference sequence). CDR3 DNA (partial): TGCGCCAGCAGTGACGGCAGGGATACG. It specifies CASSDGRDT. The entire CDR3 is CASSDGRDTQYF.

Ten or more counts support this clone. Coverage ceases 3 residues before the CDR3 finishes, and the germline J gene fills in the end. The chain links TRBV7-2 to TRBJ1-1; a possible D gene is TRBD1 (6 bases). Germline CDR1 SGHTA, CDR2 FQGNSA. This CDR3 spans 11 amino acids. The CDR3 spells CASSRGGEAFF. CDR3 DNA, as far as it was read: TGTGCCAGCAGTCGGGGGGGCGAA.

In this sample, this clone turned up many times. Read sequence stops 3 residues before the CDR3 end, and the germline J gene provides the missing end. V usage is TRBV6-7 and J usage is TRBJ2-7; weak D call: TRBD2 (5 bases). TRBV6-7 is known as an ORF, though its function is uncertain. The ends were cut back, 5 bases at V and 3 bases at J, with 17 bases in the middle. The CDR3 spans 15 residues. The covered CDR3 bases are TGTGCCAGCAGTGCAACAGCGGCAAATCTCTACGAG. Encoded protein: CASSATAANLYE. The entire CDR3 protein reads CASSATAANLYEQYF.

Many counts were recorded for this clone. Partial CDR3 DNA: TGTGCCAGCCGGGGTCGAACCTGGGACAAGACCAAAAACATT. This codes for CASRGRTWDKTKNI. The whole CDR3 sequence is CASRGRTWDKTKNIQYF. The rearrangement joins TRBV28 to TRBJ2-4; D is perhaps TRBD1 (6 bases). The sequenced fragment ends 3 residues before the CDR3 boundary, so the rest is inferred from the germline J gene. The V end lost 8 bases, the J end lost 2 bases, and 22 bases lay between the germline ends. CDR3 length equals 17 residues. Germline V gives CDR1 MDHEN, CDR2 SYDVKM.

This clone was picked up many times. Read data end 3 residues before the CDR3 end; the end is taken from the germline J gene. The rearrangement links TRBV14 to TRBJ1-1; D gene uncertain. Germline CDR1 and CDR2: SGHDN and FVKESK. The CDR3 has 11 amino acids. The CDR3 DNA, read in part, is TGTGCCAGCAGCCACGGTAAGGAA. Translating it yields CASSHGKE. The full CDR3 protein reads CASSHGKEAFF.

This clone has at least ten counts. Coverage ceases 3 residues before the CDR3 finishes, and the germline J gene fills in the end. The chain recombines TRBV7-8 with TRBJ2-3; no definite D call. Trimming shortened V by 5 bases and J by 1 base, and 10 bases separated the two germline ends. The CDR3 loop spans 14 amino acids. The germline gives CDR1 SGHVS, CDR2 FQNEAQ. The CDR3 reads CASSPLAGTDTQYF. Partial CDR3 DNA: TGTGCCAGCAGCCCTCTGGCCGGCACAGATACG. Full variable domain (rest looked up from reference TRBV7-8 and TRBJ2-3): GAGVSQSPRYKVAKRGQDVALRCDPISGHVSLFWYQQALGQGPEFLTYFQNEAQLDKSGLPSDRFFAERPEGSVSTLKIQRTQQEDSAVYLCASSPLAGTDTQYFGPGTRLTVL.

In its sample, this clone was seen many times. The read stops 3 residues short of the end of the CDR3; the missing end is completed from the germline J gene. The J gene is TRBJ2-7, the V gene TRBV5-4, with 12 positions matching TRBD1. This CDR3 is 15 amino acids long. The germline CDR1 and CDR2 sequences are SGHNT and YYREEE (reference sequence). V lost 4 bases to trimming and J lost 3 bases; unmatched junction nucleotides: 5. CDR3 sequence reads: CASSIGTGGLYEQYF. The covered CDR3 bases are TGTGCCAGCAGCATCGGGACAGGGGGCCTCTACGAG.

This clone occurred many times. The CDR3 end falls 3 residues outside the read, so it is completed with the germline J gene. This chain joins TRBV10-3 and TRBJ2-7; TRBD1 aligns across 9 bases. The V gene end was trimmed by 4 bases and the J gene end by 2 bases; junction bases not matched to a gene: 3. Germline lookup yields CDR1 ENHRY and CDR2 SYGVKD. The CDR3 covers 14 residues. CDR3 bases read: TGTGCCATCAGTGTGGGACAGGGCACCTACGAG. Translating it yields CAISVGQGTYE. The entire CDR3 sequence reads CAISVGQGTYEQYF.

There are many counts of this clone. The CDR3 goes on 3 residues after the read ends, and that part is filled in from the germline J gene. The genes are TRBV2 and TRBJ2-7, with TRBD1 identical over 7 bases. CDR3 size: 14 residues. CDR1 is SNHLY and CDR2 is FYNNEI in the germline V gene. The ends lost 7 bases at V and 2 bases at J; junction bases unmatched: 8. The CDR3 protein is CASKTGNYPYEQYF. The sequenced part of the CDR3 DNA is TGTGCCAGCAAGACAGGGAACTATCCCTACGAG.

This clone has more than one count but fewer than ten. Sequencing ends 3 residues short of the CDR3 end; the germline J gene provides the rest. The chain combines TRBV18 with TRBJ1-1; D remains unclear. Per the germline V gene, CDR1 is KGHSH and CDR2 is LQKENI. Trimming stripped 5 bases from V and 4 bases from J, with 11 bases between. The length of the CDR3 is 13 residues. CDR3 protein: CASSIERGTEAFF. CDR3 DNA (partial): TGTGCCAGCTCAATAGAGCGGGGCACTGAA.

Ten or more counts support this clone. The read halts 3 residues ahead of the CDR3 end, with the missing end drawn from the germline J gene. This chain links TRBV29-1 with TRBJ2-5; D is ambiguous. Trimming took off 3 bases at V and 4 bases at J, with 12 bases between the two ends. The CDR3 covers 13 residues. The V gene's germline CDR1 is SQVTM and CDR2 ANQGSEA. The covered CDR3 bases are TGCAGCGTTGAGCGGCCCCAATCAGAGACC. It codes for CSVERPQSET. The complete CDR3 protein is CSVERPQSETQYF. Using reference TRBV29-1 and TRBJ2-5 for the parts outside the CDR3, the full variable domain is SAVISQKPSRDICQRGTSLTIQCQVDSQVTMMFWYRQQPGQSLTLIATANQGSEATYESGFVIDKFPISRPNLTFSTLTVSNMSPEDSSIYLCSVERPQSETQYFGPGTRLLVL.

This clone was counted at least ten times. The read ends 3 residues early relative to the CDR3; the germline J gene fills the gap. This sequence joins TRBV4-1 and TRBJ2-3, with D unclear. The CDR3 sequence is 16 residues long. CDR1 MGHRA and CDR2 YSYEKL come from the germline V gene. Trimming left V 1 base short and J 4 bases short, with 15 bases between. Here the CDR3 reads CASSQVRIQGSDTQYF. The sequenced CDR3 bases are TGCGCCAGCAGCCAAGTGCGGATCCAAGGCTCAGATACG.